The T cell receptor beta chain under discussion was sequenced for a study of preoperative IRX-2 immunotherapy in early breast cancer. Treatment indicated: preoperative locoregional IRX-2 cytokine immunotherapy. This phase Ib study tested locoregional IRX-2 cytokine immunotherapy given before surgery. Clones were read by immunoSEQ multiplex PCR, and TCRdb kept only the in-frame ones, dropping some. The sample carries around 60,000 clones, roughly 94% recorded once. V lost 8 bases, J lost 5 bases, and 12 bases lay in between. The germline gives CDR1 MNHEY, CDR2 SVGAGI. This CDR3 is 13 amino acids long. This specimen was collected from a patient treated with IRX-2 immunotherapy. The chain couples TRBV6-5 to TRBJ1-4; D possibly corresponds to TRBD1 (5 bases). The sequence derives from a human donor with breast cancer. This chain's CDR3 is CASARGLNEKLFF. The CDR3, as DNA: TGTGCCAGCGCACGGGGGTTAAATGAAAAACTGTTTTTT.